A single sample is the source of the 24 T cell receptor beta chains below, sequenced in a study of shared clonotypes between healthy human individuals. Here immunoSEQ multiplex PCR was the method, and the copy in TCRdb shows in-frame clones only, minus some. This table holds fewer than 600,000 clones, 60% to 85% found once. Sequences were obtained from PBMCs. All receptors derive from a woman aged 40 to 50 in good health. Some clones in this sample may be carry-over from other donors' samples.

The rearrangement links TRBV7-6 to TRBJ2-4; D gene uncertain. The V gene's germline CDR1 is SGHVS and CDR2 FNYEAQ. The CDR3 is made up of 12 amino acids. V was clipped by 3 bases and J by 10 bases, with 10 bases between them. The CDR3 DNA sequence: TGTGCCAGCAGCTTCCAACGTGGGATTCAGTACTTC. Its protein is CASSFQRGIQYF.

V is TRBV10-3 and J is TRBJ1-3; D ambiguous. The germline CDR1 and CDR2 sequences are ENHRY and SYGVKD. The V gene lost 3 bases and the J gene lost 3 bases, with 18 bases spanning the gap. The CDR3 length is 17 residues. The CDR3 region is CAISDPSVVSGGNTIYF. In DNA form, the CDR3 reads TGTGCCATCAGTGATCCGTCGGTCGTTAGCGGTGGAAACACCATATATTTT.

The chain recombines TRBV7-9 with TRBJ2-5, with no clear D. V was cut by 4 bases and J by 0 bases, with 15 bases left in between. CDR3 length: 16 amino acids. The V gene's germline CDR1 is SEHNR and CDR2 FQNEAQ (reference sequence). The CDR3 loop is CASSYGNDLYQETQYF. DNA for the CDR3: TGTGCCAGCAGCTATGGGAACGATTTGTACCAAGAGACCCAGTACTTC.

In nucleotides, the CDR3 is TGCGCCAGCAGCCCAACGGACAGCTTCTATGGCTACACCTTC. This codes for CASSPTDSFYGYTF. The rearrangement links TRBV5-1 to TRBJ1-2; D might be TRBD1 (6 bases). Germline V gene lookup returns CDR1 SGHRS and CDR2 YFSETQ. CDR3 length: 14 residues. V gave up 4 bases and J gave up 4 bases, with 14 bases separating them.

The chain links TRBV27 to TRBJ2-1, with 11 bases that match TRBD2. The CDR3 loop spans 13 amino acids. Trimming at V came to 6 bases and at J to 9 bases, leaving 4 bases not matched to a gene. In germline, CDR1 is MNHEY, CDR2 SMNVEV (reference sequence). This chain's CDR3 is CASRLAGVGEQFF. The CDR3 DNA is TGTGCCAGCAGACTAGCGGGAGTAGGTGAGCAGTTCTTC.

The rearrangement links TRBV27 to TRBJ1-2; D is perhaps TRBD1 (5 bases). Per germline, CDR1 MNHEY and CDR2 SMNVEV (reference sequence). The CDR3 sequence is 15 residues long. Trimming cost V 5 bases and J 2 bases, with 15 bases left between them. The chain's CDR3 is CASSASTETNYGYTF. DNA of the CDR3: TGTGCCAGCAGTGCTTCGACAGAGACCAACTATGGCTACACCTTC.

This chain connects TRBV7-8 to TRBJ1-4; tentative D call: TRBD1 (5 bases). There are 12 residues in the CDR3. Trimming stripped 2 bases from V and 16 bases from J, with 14 bases between. Germline V gene lookup returns CDR1 SGHVS and CDR2 FQNEAQ. In nucleotides, the CDR3 is TGTGCCAGCAGCTTACCAGCCGGGACCGCGTTTTTT. This sequence encodes CASSLPAGTAFF.

The rearrangement links TRBV4-3 to TRBJ2-7; no definite D call. This CDR3 contains 16 residues. Deletions cut 0 bases from V and 0 bases from J, with 12 bases between. Germline V gives CDR1 LGHNA, CDR2 YSLEER. In nucleotides, the CDR3 is TGCGCCAGCAGCCAAGATTCAACGGGCAGCTCCTACGAGCAGTACTTC. Residues: CASSQDSTGSSYEQYF.

This clone was seen once. This chain connects TRBV19 to TRBJ1-5; 10 bases are a match to TRBD1. Looked up from germline, CDR1 is LNHDA and CDR2 is SQIVND (reference sequence). The CDR3 consists of 16 residues. J was trimmed by 0 bases and V by 5 bases; bases with no gene match: 4. CDR3 DNA: TGTGCCAGTAGTCGGACAGGGGGAGATAGCAATCAGCCCCAGCATTTT. This sequence encodes CASSRTGGDSNQPQHF.

V is TRBV28 and J is TRBJ1-1, with 7 bases fitting TRBD1. There are 14 residues in the CDR3. Germline V gene lookup returns CDR1 MDHEN and CDR2 SYDVKM. The V gene end was trimmed by 6 bases and the J gene end by 1 base; junction bases not matched to a gene: 5. The CDR3 bases are TGTGCCAGCAGATCAGGGGGAGGGAACACTGAAGCTTTCTTT. It codes for CASRSGGGNTEAFF.

This clone was picked up one time. The chain is built from TRBV10-3 and TRBJ2-7; 9 nucleotides match TRBD1. CDR3 size: 15 residues. The germline gives CDR1 ENHRY, CDR2 SYGVKD. Trimming cost V 4 bases and J 2 bases; bases outside gene matches: 6. The CDR3 DNA sequence: TGTGCCATCAGTGGGGGACAGGGATTTACCTACGAGCAGTACTTC. Protein sequence: CAISGGQGFTYEQYF.

V and J are TRBV18 and TRBJ2-7; 7 bases align to TRBD1. The germline V gene has CDR1 KGHSH and CDR2 LQKENI. With 6 bases clipped from V and 5 bases from J, the junction kept 4 bases outside the gene matches. The CDR3 is made up of 12 amino acids. In DNA, the CDR3 is TGTGCCAGCTCCGTGGACAGGAACGAGCAGTACTTC. Protein product: CASSVDRNEQYF.

V and J are TRBV5-5 and TRBJ1-4; D is perhaps TRBD1 (5 bases). The CDR3 runs to 18 residues. Per germline, CDR1 SGHKS and CDR2 YYEKEE (reference sequence). V lost 0 bases and J lost 7, with 22 bases in between. CDR3 sequence: CASSLGVWRGASGEKLFF. For the CDR3, the DNA is TGTGCCAGCAGCTTGGGTGTTTGGAGGGGCGCTTCGGGTGAAAAACTGTTTTTT.

V usage is TRBV6-5 and J usage is TRBJ1-1, with D perhaps matching TRBD1 (5 bases). The V end lost 0 bases, the J end lost 4 bases, and 12 bases lay between the germline ends. The CDR3 consists of 15 residues. From germline, CDR1 is MNHEY and CDR2 SVGAGI. The DNA of the CDR3 is TGTGCCAGCAGTTACTCTGGGGCGCTGGGCACTGAAGCTTTCTTT. Encoded protein: CASSYSGALGTEAFF.

A single count supports this clone. The rearrangement uses TRBV4-1 and TRBJ1-1; tentatively, D is TRBD1 (6 bases). Germline CDR1 and CDR2: MGHRA and YSYEKL. V lost 0 bases, J lost 6 bases, and 14 bases lay in between. The CDR3 is 15 amino acids. The CDR3 protein is CASSQEGGLGAEAFF. Written as DNA, the CDR3 is TGCGCCAGCAGCCAAGAAGGGGGGCTGGGGGCTGAAGCTTTCTTT.

The CDR3 nucleotides are TGTGCCAGTAGAGACAGATTCACAGATACGCAGTATTTT. It translates to CASRDRFTDTQYF. The genes are TRBV19 and TRBJ2-3; D might be TRBD1 (5 bases). The CDR3 has 13 residues. V lost 6 bases and J 2 bases, leaving 9 bases between the germline ends. Germline CDR1 is LNHDA and CDR2 is SQIVND (reference sequence).

This rearrangement joins TRBV15 to TRBJ1-5, with D maybe TRBD1 (6 bases). The germline CDR1 and CDR2 sequences are LNHNV and YYDKDF (reference sequence). CDR3 size: 16 residues. V lost 3 bases and J lost 4, with 16 bases in between. The chain's CDR3 is CATSRVLGARNQPQHF. In DNA, the CDR3 is TGTGCCACCAGCAGGGTTTTGGGGGCTAGGAATCAGCCCCAGCATTTT.

The table lists this clone with a few counts. This chain connects TRBV5-6 to TRBJ1-3; TRBD1 might be the D (5 bases). V was cut by 4 bases and J by 0 bases, with 11 bases left in between. Germline CDR1 and CDR2: SGHDT and YYEEEE. This CDR3 comprises 15 residues. This chain's CDR3 is CASSRTSFSGNTIYF. CDR3 sequence (DNA): TGTGCCAGCAGCCGGACATCCTTCTCTGGAAACACCATATATTTT.

The chain's CDR3 is CASSTEDRGEAFF. In DNA form, the CDR3 reads TGCGCCAGCAGCACCGAGGACAGGGGGGAAGCTTTCTTT. The chain is built from TRBV5-1 and TRBJ1-1; 10 bases align to TRBD1. The CDR3 covers 13 residues. Germline V gene lookup returns CDR1 SGHRS and CDR2 YFSETQ. Unmatched junction bases numbered 5, after V lost 4 bases and J lost 8 bases. The full variable domain, rest sourced from reference TRBV5-1 and TRBJ1-1, is KAGVTQTPRYLIKTRGQQVTLSCSPISGHRSVSWYQQTPGQGLQFLFEYFSETQRNKGNFPGRFSGRQFSNSRSEMNVSTLELGDSALYLCASSTEDRGEAFFGQGTRLTVV.

This clone was recorded many times. The CDR3 is CASGELAGGKEFF. The CDR3 bases are TGTGCCAGCGGCGAACTAGCGGGAGGGAAGGAGTTCTTC. The V gene is TRBV27, the J gene TRBJ2-1; 13 bases map to TRBD2. This CDR3 spans 13 amino acids. CDR1 is MNHEY and CDR2 is SMNVEV in the germline V gene (reference sequence). V shed 8 bases, J shed 14 bases, and the junction held 9 bases outside the gene matches.

Remarks on this clone: A much more abundant neighbour one base away suggests this may be a read error. This specimen includes other DNA sequences encoding the same CDR3. This chain uses TRBV9 with TRBJ2-7; no clear D. Germline V gene lookup returns CDR1 SGDLS and CDR2 YYNGEE. The V end was cut by 0 bases, the J end by 0 bases, with 7 bases between. CDR3 length: 14 residues. Written as DNA, the CDR3 is TGTGCCAGCAGCGTAGATCATAGCTCCTACGAGCAGTACTTC. This encodes CASSVDHSSYEQYF. The full variable domain, its missing parts supplied by reference TRBV9 and TRBJ2-7, is DSGVTQTPKHLITATGQRVTLRCSPRSGDLSVYWYQQSLDQGLQFLIQYYNGEERAKGNILERFSAQQFPDLHSELNLSSLELGDSALYFCASSVDHSSYEQYFGPGTRLTVT.

This clone appeared a few times. The gene calls are TRBV7-9 and TRBJ1-1; a possible D gene is TRBD1 (6 bases). Germline V gene sequence: CDR1 SEHNR, CDR2 FQNEAQ (reference sequence). Trimming pared 1 base from V and 5 bases from J, leaving 20 bases between. The CDR3 has 17 residues. CDR3 loop: CASSLGYGGGRGTEAFF. The CDR3 region has the DNA TGTGCCAGCAGCTTAGGGTATGGTGGGGGGCGTGGGACTGAAGCTTTCTTT. The whole variable domain, remainder taken from reference TRBV7-9 and TRBJ1-1, is DTGVSQNPRHKITKRGQNVTFRCDPISEHNRLYWYRQTLGQGPEFLTYFQNEAQLEKSRLLSDRFSAERPKGSFSTLEIQRTEQGDSAMYLCASSLGYGGGRGTEAFFGQGTRLTVV.

The chain carries TRBV10-3 and TRBJ2-1, with 10 bases fitting TRBD2. This CDR3 comprises 15 residues. The V segment lost 4 bases and the J segment 7 bases; nucleotides outside the gene matches: 7. Germline assignment: CDR1 ENHRY and CDR2 SYGVKD. The CDR3 nucleotides are TGTGCCATCAGTGGAGCTAGCGGGAGAGGGAATGAGCAGTTCTTC. Amino acids: CAISGASGRGNEQFF.

The chain couples TRBV27 to TRBJ1-1; D may be TRBD1 (6 bases). The CDR3 consists of 17 residues. Germline V lookup: CDR1 MNHEY, CDR2 SMNVEV (reference sequence). With 8 bases removed from V and 5 bases from J, the gap between germline ends came to 27 bases. The CDR3 spells CASLAAGRGRGQTEAFF. For the CDR3, the DNA is TGTGCCAGCCTAGCAGCAGGTCGGGGCAGGGGTCAAACTGAAGCTTTCTTT.